Each of the 19 T cell receptor beta chains below was sequenced from the same sample in a study of B cell selection in AIRE deficiency. Repertoires were generated with immunoSEQ multiplex PCR, while TCRdb's copy carries only in-frame clones and drops some. The sample lists about 22,000 clones, about nine tenths occurring once. Sorted regulatory T cells were CD4-positive, CD25-high and CD127-low or negative. The sequenced sample was CD4+CD25+ Tregs sorted from PBMCs. The receptors originated from a human donor in good health.

CDR3 residues: CAGKRVGAPISEAFF. The CDR3 DNA reads as TGTGCCGGAAAACGCGTGGGGGCCCCTATTTCTGAAGCTTTCTTT. The rearrangement links TRBV7-9 to TRBJ1-1, with D tentatively TRBD1 (6 bases). Germline V CDR1 and CDR2: SEHNR, FQNEAQ (reference sequence). The CDR3 totals 15 residues. The V and J ends lost 11 bases and 6 bases respectively, with 25 bases between them.

The rearrangement uses TRBV19 and TRBJ1-6; perhaps TRBD1 as D (5 bases). Trimming removed 1 base from V and 9 bases from J, with 7 bases in between. Germline CDR1 LNHDA, CDR2 SQIVND (reference sequence). CDR3 size: 13 residues. Here the CDR3 DNA reads TGTGCCAGTAGTATAGGGGGGGTTTCACCCCTCCACTTT. Protein product: CASSIGGVSPLHF.

This clone showed up just once. The J gene is TRBJ2-7, the V gene TRBV11-2; TRBD2 might be the D (5 bases). Germline V gene data show CDR1 as SGHAT and CDR2 as FQNNGV. V was clipped by 5 bases and J by 2 bases, with 13 bases between them. This CDR3 comprises 14 residues. Here the CDR3 DNA reads TGTGCCAGCAGCGCGCTAGGAGGACCCTACGAGCAGTACTTC. Its translation: CASSALGGPYEQYF.

The V gene is TRBV7-7, the J gene TRBJ2-5; 9 bases agree with TRBD2. The J segment lost 5 bases and the V segment lost 8 bases, leaving 9 bases of the junction unmatched. Germline lookup yields CDR1 SSHAT and CDR2 FNYEAQ (reference sequence). This CDR3 contains 14 residues. CDR3 nucleotides: TGTGCCAGCCAGTTAGGGACTAGCTCTGAGACCCAGTACTTC. As protein: CASQLGTSSETQYF.

This chain uses TRBV9 with TRBJ2-2, with D tentatively TRBD2 (7 bases). This CDR3 has 12 amino acids. The V end lost 7 bases, the J end lost 14 bases, and 18 bases lay between the germline ends. Germline values: CDR1 SGDLS, CDR2 YYNGEE. In DNA, the CDR3 is TGTGCCAGCGGGAGGGGAGGGGGACAACTGTTTTTT. This encodes CASGRGGGQLFF.

CDR3 sequence reads: CASRASGSPLYEQYF. In DNA form, the CDR3 reads TGTGCCAGCAGGGCTAGCGGGAGTCCCCTCTACGAGCAGTACTTC. This chain connects TRBV27 to TRBJ2-7, with TRBD2 matching 10 bases. The CDR3 sequence is 15 residues long. Germline values: CDR1 MNHEY, CDR2 SMNVEV (reference sequence). V shed 6 bases, J shed 3 bases, and the junction held 8 bases outside the gene matches.

V gene TRBV29-1 combines with J gene TRBJ2-1; D ambiguous. The germline V gene encodes CDR1 SQVTM and CDR2 ANQGSEA. The CDR3 spans 13 residues. Trimming cost V 2 bases and J 1 base, with 6 bases left between them. CDR3 nucleotide sequence: TGCAGCGTTGAACCGAGATCCTACAATGAGCAGTTCTTC. This sequence encodes CSVEPRSYNEQFF.

This sequence joins TRBV7-9 and TRBJ2-1, with 8 bases lining up with TRBD1. In germline, CDR1 is SEHNR, CDR2 FQNEAQ (reference sequence). The CDR3 has 15 residues. J was trimmed by 7 bases and V by 5 bases; bases with no gene match: 10. CDR3 DNA: TGTGCCAGCAGCCAATACGGACAGGGCCTGAATGAGCAGTTCTTC. It translates to CASSQYGQGLNEQFF.

V usage is TRBV7-9 and J usage is TRBJ1-5, with a weak D call TRBD1 (6 bases). V lost 5 bases to trimming and J lost 0 bases, with 17 bases between them. The CDR3 is 17 amino acids. Germline V lookup: CDR1 SEHNR, CDR2 FQNEAQ (reference sequence). DNA for the CDR3: TGTGCCAGCAGCGCCCGCGGGGGCGGAAATAGCAATCAGCCCCAGCATTTT. This codes for CASSARGGGNSNQPQHF.

This clone was detected only once. The chain combines TRBV7-9 with TRBJ1-5; D is possibly TRBD1 (5 bases). Germline assignment: CDR1 SEHNR and CDR2 FQNEAQ (reference sequence). V lost 7 bases and J 4 bases, leaving 11 bases between the germline ends. The CDR3 has 13 amino acids. CDR3 sequence (DNA): TGTGCCAGCACCCGGGACGGGAATCAGCCCCAGCATTTT. This encodes CASTRDGNQPQHF. The variable domain in full, with the rest retrieved from reference TRBV7-9 and TRBJ1-5, is DTGVSQNPRHKITKRGQNVTFRCDPISEHNRLYWYRQTLGQGPEFLTYFQNEAQLEKSRLLSDRFSAERPKGSFSTLEIQRTEQGDSAMYLCASTRDGNQPQHFGDGTRLSIL.

The count of this clone is one. The chain employs TRBV19 and TRBJ2-1; TRBD2 matches at 8 bases. Germline V CDR1 and CDR2: LNHDA, SQIVND (reference sequence). With 6 bases clipped from V and 4 bases from J, the junction kept 17 bases outside the gene matches. The CDR3 length is 18 residues. The DNA for the CDR3 is TGTGCCAGTAGCGAAACACCCGACTGGCGGGGGGTATACAATGAGCAGTTCTTC. It translates to CASSETPDWRGVYNEQFF.

A single count supports this clone. The chain couples TRBV19 to TRBJ2-7; the match to TRBD2 covers 8 bases. The CDR3 length is 15 residues. In germline, CDR1 is LNHDA, CDR2 SQIVND (reference sequence). J lost 3 bases, V lost 3 bases, and 7 bases had no gene match. CDR3 nucleotide sequence: TGTGCCAGTAGTATTAGTACCGGGACTAGCTACGAGCAGTACTTC. Amino acid sequence: CASSISTGTSYEQYF.

V and J are TRBV9 and TRBJ1-1; D may be TRBD1 (6 bases). Trimming shortened V by 4 bases and J by 2 bases, and 18 bases separated the two germline ends. This CDR3 is built from 16 residues. Germline CDR1 and CDR2: SGDLS and YYNGEE. CDR3 sequence: CASSPAGGRYNTEAFF. In DNA form, the CDR3 reads TGTGCCAGCAGCCCCGCCGGGGGCCGTTATAACACTGAAGCTTTCTTT.

The gene calls are TRBV6-5 and TRBJ2-2; no definite D call. This CDR3 comprises 13 residues. Germline V gene data show CDR1 as MNHEY and CDR2 as SVGAGI. Trimming pared 6 bases from V and 2 bases from J, leaving 7 bases between. CDR3 sequence: CASRLPNTGELFF. Written as DNA, the CDR3 is TGTGCCAGCAGACTTCCCAACACCGGGGAGCTGTTTTTT.

With regard to this clone: Germline is not matched at one junction end, which may reflect a read error. V is TRBV5-1 and J is TRBJ1-1, with D perhaps matching TRBD1 (5 bases). This CDR3 is built from 16 residues. Looked up from germline, CDR1 is SGHRS and CDR2 is YFSETQ. The CDR3 here is CASRLGTVWANTEAFF. Written as DNA, the CDR3 is TGCGCCAGCAGATTGGGGACTGTGTGGGCGAACACTGAAGCTTTCTTT.

The V call is TRBV6-1, the J call TRBJ1-3, with D possibly being TRBD1 (5 bases). The CDR3 covers 14 residues. Germline loops: CDR1 MNHNS, CDR2 SASEGT. Trimming took off 3 bases at V and 4 bases at J, with 10 bases between the two ends. CDR3 region: CASSEGDSGNTIYF. The CDR3, as DNA: TGTGCCAGCAGTGAGGGGGATTCGGGAAACACCATATATTTT.

The V and J genes are TRBV19 and TRBJ2-1, with D uncertain. Germline assignment: CDR1 LNHDA and CDR2 SQIVND (reference sequence). This CDR3 is 15 amino acids long. Trimming took off 3 bases at V and 6 bases at J, with 15 bases between the two ends. CDR3 loop: CASSIRKGFLNEQFF. The DNA of the CDR3 is TGTGCCAGTAGTATTCGTAAAGGGTTTCTCAATGAGCAGTTCTTC.

The chain recombines TRBV6-1 with TRBJ1-5; tentative D call: TRBD1 (5 bases). V dropped 0 bases and J dropped 2 bases, with 11 bases sitting between them. From germline, CDR1 is MNHNS and CDR2 SASEGT. The CDR3 is 16 residues long. The CDR3 loop reads CASSEATARGNQPQHF. DNA for the CDR3: TGTGCCAGCAGTGAAGCGACAGCAAGGGGCAATCAGCCCCAGCATTTT.

This clone was seen more than once but under ten times. The chain employs TRBV5-1 and TRBJ1-2; tentative D call: TRBD1 (5 bases). Germline V gene lookup returns CDR1 SGHRS and CDR2 YFSETQ. V was clipped by 0 bases and J by 4 bases, with 13 bases between them. This CDR3 region has 15 residues. As DNA, the CDR3 is TGCGCCAGCAGCTTGGTGGGAGGGGTCGGCTATGGCTACACCTTC. Translating it yields CASSLVGGVGYGYTF.